Included here is one TCR beta chain sequence, with context. Its antigen remains unidentified. The data are from a study of T cell responses to AZD1222 COVID-19 vaccine. The study, taken as a whole, reports: Spike-specific TCR breadth and depth both grew after two AZD1222 doses. Across spike, vaccine-associated CD4 TCRs were found, dominant at 160-218 and 743-854. White British donors predominated, females outnumbered males, and clonal diversity was possibly underestimated.

TCRdb's copy holds only in-frame clones and misses some; the assay was immunoSEQ multiplex PCR. The sample includes about 68,000 clones, 86% of them seen just once. Trimming stripped 0 bases from V and 5 bases from J, with 8 bases between. The germline V gene encodes CDR1 SNHLY and CDR2 FYNNEI. This CDR3 is built from 13 residues. Sequenced material: peripheral blood, taken on day 0 of AZD1222 vaccination. This chain joins TRBV2 and TRBJ2-7, with TRBD1 as a possible D gene (5 bases). This clonotype was sampled from an adult in good health. This CDR3 is CASSEAVGDEQYF. The CDR3 bases are TGTGCCAGCAGTGAAGCGGTAGGGGACGAGCAGTACTTC.